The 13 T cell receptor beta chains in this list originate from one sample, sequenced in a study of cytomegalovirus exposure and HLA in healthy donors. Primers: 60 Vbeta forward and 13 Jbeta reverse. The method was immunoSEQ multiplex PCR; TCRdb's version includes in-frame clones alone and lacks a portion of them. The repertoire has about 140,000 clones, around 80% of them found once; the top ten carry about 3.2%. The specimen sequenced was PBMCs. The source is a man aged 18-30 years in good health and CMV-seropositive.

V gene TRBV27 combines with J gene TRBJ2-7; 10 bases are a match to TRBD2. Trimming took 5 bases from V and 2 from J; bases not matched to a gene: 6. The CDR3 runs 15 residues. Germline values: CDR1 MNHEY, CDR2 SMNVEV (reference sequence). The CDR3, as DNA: TGTGCCAGCAGTCTAGCGGGAGCCTCCACCTACGAGCAGTACTTC. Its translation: CASSLAGASTYEQYF.

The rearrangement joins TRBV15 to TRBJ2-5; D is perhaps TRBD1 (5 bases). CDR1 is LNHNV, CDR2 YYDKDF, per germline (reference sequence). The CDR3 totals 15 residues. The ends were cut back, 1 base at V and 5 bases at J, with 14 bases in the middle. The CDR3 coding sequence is TGTGCCACCAGCAGAGCCTCGTTGGGGCTGGAGACCCAGTACTTC. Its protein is CATSRASLGLETQYF.

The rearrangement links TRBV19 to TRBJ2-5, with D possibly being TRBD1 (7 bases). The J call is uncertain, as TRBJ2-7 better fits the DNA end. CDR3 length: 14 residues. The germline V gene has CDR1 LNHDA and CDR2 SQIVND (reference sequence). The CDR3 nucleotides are TGTGCCAGTAGTCAAGAAGGAGGGGGCGCCGAGCAGTACTTC. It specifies CASSQEGGGAEQYF.

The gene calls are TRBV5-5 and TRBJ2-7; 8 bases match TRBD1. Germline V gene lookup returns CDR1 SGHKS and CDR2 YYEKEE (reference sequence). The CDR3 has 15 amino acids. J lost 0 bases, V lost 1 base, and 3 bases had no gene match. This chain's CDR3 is CASSLTGGSSYEQYF. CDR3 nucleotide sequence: TGTGCCAGCAGCTTGACAGGGGGGAGCTCCTACGAGCAGTACTTC.

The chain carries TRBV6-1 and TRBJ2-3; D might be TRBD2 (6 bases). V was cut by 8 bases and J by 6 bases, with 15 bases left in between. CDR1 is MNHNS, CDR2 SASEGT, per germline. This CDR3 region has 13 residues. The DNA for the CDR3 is TGTGCCAGCGCCGGGACTGGTAGGGATACGCAGTATTTT. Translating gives CASAGTGRDTQYF.

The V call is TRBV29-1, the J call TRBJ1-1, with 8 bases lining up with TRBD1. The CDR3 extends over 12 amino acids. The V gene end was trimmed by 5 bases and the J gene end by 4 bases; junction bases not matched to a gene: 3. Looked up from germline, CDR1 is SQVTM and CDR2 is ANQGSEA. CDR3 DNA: TGCAGCGTTCACAGGGGGAGCACTGAAGCTTTCTTT. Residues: CSVHRGSTEAFF.

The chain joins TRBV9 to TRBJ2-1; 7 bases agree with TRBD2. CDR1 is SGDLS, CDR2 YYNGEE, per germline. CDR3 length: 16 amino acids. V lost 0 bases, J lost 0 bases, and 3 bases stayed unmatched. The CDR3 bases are TGTGCCAGCAGCGTAGGCGGGAGCACCTCCTACAATGAGCAGTTCTTC. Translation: CASSVGGSTSYNEQFF.

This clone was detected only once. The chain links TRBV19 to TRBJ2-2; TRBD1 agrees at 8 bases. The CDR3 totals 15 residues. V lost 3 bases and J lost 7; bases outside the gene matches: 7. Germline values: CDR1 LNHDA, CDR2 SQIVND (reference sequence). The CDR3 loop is CASSISGGFIGELFF. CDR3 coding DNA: TGTGCCAGTAGTATTTCAGGGGGCTTCATCGGGGAGCTGTTTTTT.

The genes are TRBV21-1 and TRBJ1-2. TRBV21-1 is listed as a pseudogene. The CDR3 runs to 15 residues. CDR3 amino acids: CASSLRRLDRYGYTF. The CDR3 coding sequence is TGTGCCAGCAGCTTACGCCGCCTCGATCGGTATGGCTACACCTTC.

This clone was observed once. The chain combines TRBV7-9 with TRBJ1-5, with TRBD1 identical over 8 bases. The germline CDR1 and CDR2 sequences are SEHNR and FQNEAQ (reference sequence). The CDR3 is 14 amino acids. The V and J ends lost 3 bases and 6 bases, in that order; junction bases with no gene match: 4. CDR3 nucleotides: TGTGCCAGCAGCTTCGGACAGGGTTCTCAGCCCCAGCATTTT. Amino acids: CASSFGQGSQPQHF.

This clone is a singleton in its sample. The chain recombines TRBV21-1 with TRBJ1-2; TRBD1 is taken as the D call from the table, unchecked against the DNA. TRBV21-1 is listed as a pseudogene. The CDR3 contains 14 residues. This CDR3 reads CASSKVPPDYGYTF. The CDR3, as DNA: TGTGCCAGCAGCAAAGTTCCCCCAGACTATGGCTACACCTTC.

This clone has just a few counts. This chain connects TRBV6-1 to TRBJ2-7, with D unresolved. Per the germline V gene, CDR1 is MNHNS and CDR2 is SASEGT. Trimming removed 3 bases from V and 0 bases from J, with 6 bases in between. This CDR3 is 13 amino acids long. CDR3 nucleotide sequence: TGTGCCAGCAGTGACCGGTCCTCCTACGAGCAGTACTTC. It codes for CASSDRSSYEQYF.

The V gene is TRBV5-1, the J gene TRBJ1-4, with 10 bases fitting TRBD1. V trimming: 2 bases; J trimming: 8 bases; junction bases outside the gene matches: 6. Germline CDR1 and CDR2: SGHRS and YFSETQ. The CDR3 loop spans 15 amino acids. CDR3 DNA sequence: TGCGCCAGCAGCTTCCAAGGGACAGGGGAAGAAAAACTGTTTTTT. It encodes CASSFQGTGEEKLFF.